A single sample is the source of the 14 T cell receptor beta chains below, sequenced in a study of blood T cell repertoires in COVID-19. Measured with immunoSEQ multiplex PCR; TCRdb has only the in-frame clones, and not every one. This sample yields about 45,000 clones, of which roughly four fifths are seen a single time; roughly two fifths belongs to the top ten. Sequenced sample: peripheral blood. All receptors derive from a human donor in a cohort sampled during active COVID-19.

This chain connects TRBV11-3 to TRBJ2-3; tentative D call: TRBD1 (6 bases). The CDR3 is made up of 16 amino acids. Trimming cost V 0 bases and J 1 base, with 11 bases left between them. Germline loops: CDR1 SGHNT, CDR2 YENEEA. The CDR3 nucleotides read TGTGCCAGCAGCTTAGATCTGGCAGGGGGCACAGATACGCAGTATTTT. The encoded protein is CASSLDLAGGTDTQYF.

This clone was observed many times. The chain employs TRBV7-9 and TRBJ1-4; 8 nucleotides agree with TRBD1. After removal of 3 bases from V and 8 bases from J, the junction contained 8 bases not matched to a gene. Per the germline V gene, CDR1 is SEHNR and CDR2 is FQNEAQ (reference sequence). This CDR3 has 15 amino acids. The CDR3 loop is CASSFPGRGPEKLFF. The CDR3 coding sequence is TGTGCCAGCAGCTTTCCGGGCAGGGGGCCCGAAAAACTGTTTTTT. The full variable domain, its missing parts supplied by reference TRBV7-9 and TRBJ1-4, is DTGVSQNPRHKITKRGQNVTFRCDPISEHNRLYWYRQTLGQGPEFLTYFQNEAQLEKSRLLSDRFSAERPKGSFSTLEIQRTEQGDSAMYLCASSFPGRGPEKLFFGSGTQLSVL.

The chain recombines TRBV4-2 with TRBJ2-5; maybe TRBD2 (6 bases). This CDR3 is built from 18 residues. Germline assignment: CDR1 LGHNA and CDR2 YNFKEQ. Trimming stripped 0 bases from V and 5 bases from J, with 22 bases between. The CDR3: CASSQDFAGGAVIETQYF. Here the CDR3 DNA reads TGTGCCAGCAGCCAAGATTTCGCTGGAGGGGCGGTGATTGAGACCCAGTACTTC.

The chain couples TRBV9 to TRBJ1-1, with TRBD1 matching 7 bases. Germline V lookup: CDR1 SGDLS, CDR2 YYNGEE. CDR3 length: 14 amino acids. With 4 bases clipped from V and 4 bases from J, the junction kept 7 bases outside the gene matches. Here the CDR3 DNA reads TGTGCCAGCAGCCCCCGACAGGGCGGCACTGAAGCTTTCTTT. Amino acids: CASSPRQGGTEAFF. The entire variable domain, with the rest obtained from reference TRBV9 and TRBJ1-1, is as follows: DSGVTQTPKHLITATGQRVTLRCSPRSGDLSVYWYQQSLDQGLQFLIQYYNGEERAKGNILERFSAQQFPDLHSELNLSSLELGDSALYFCASSPRQGGTEAFFGQGTRLTVV.

This rearrangement joins TRBV6-6 to TRBJ1-2; D might be TRBD1 (5 bases). The germline V gene encodes CDR1 MNHNY and CDR2 SVGAGI (reference sequence). This CDR3 comprises 14 residues. V lost 5 bases to trimming and J lost 4 bases, with 14 bases between them. The CDR3 region has the DNA TGTGCCAGCAGTCCAGGGTTTACGGGCTATGGCTACACCTTC. Its translation is CASSPGFTGYGYTF.

J is TRBJ1-5 and V is TRBV19, with D possibly matching TRBD1 (5 bases). This CDR3 spans 13 amino acids. Germline values: CDR1 LNHDA, CDR2 SQIVND (reference sequence). V was cut by 9 bases and J by 1 base, with 10 bases left in between. The CDR3 loop reads CASRDFSNQPQHF. CDR3 DNA sequence: TGTGCCAGCCGGGACTTCAGCAATCAGCCCCAGCATTTT. Filled out from reference TRBV19 and TRBJ1-5, the complete variable domain reads DGGITQSPKYLFRKEGQNVTLSCEQNLNHDAMYWYRQDPGQGLRLIYYSQIVNDFQKGDIAEGYSVSREKKESFPLTVTSAQKNPTAFYLCASRDFSNQPQHFGDGTRLSIL.

The chain carries TRBV19 and TRBJ2-3; D possibly corresponds to TRBD2 (6 bases). V was trimmed by 1 base and J by 3 bases, leaving 14 bases between them. The CDR3 extends over 16 amino acids. Germline-derived CDR1 and CDR2 are LNHDA and SQIVND (reference sequence). This CDR3 is CASSIGISGGTDTQYF. CDR3 DNA: TGTGCCAGTAGTATAGGAATCTCCGGGGGTACAGATACGCAGTATTTT.

The chain uses TRBV5-1 and TRBJ2-3, with 12 bases that match TRBD1. From germline, CDR1 is SGHRS and CDR2 YFSETQ. With 4 bases clipped from V and 5 bases from J, the junction kept 8 bases outside the gene matches. This CDR3 is 16 amino acids long. The CDR3 DNA sequence: TGCGCCAGCAGCACCGGGACAGGGGGCCTACAAGATACGCAGTATTTT. It encodes CASSTGTGGLQDTQYF.

This chain connects TRBV10-3 to TRBJ2-1, with 7 bases matching TRBD1. There are 13 residues in the CDR3. Looked up from germline, CDR1 is ENHRY and CDR2 is SYGVKD. The V segment lost 6 bases and the J segment 5 bases; nucleotides outside the gene matches: 4. The CDR3 spells CAIRRGTDNEQFF. The CDR3, as DNA: TGTGCCATCAGGAGAGGGACAGACAATGAGCAGTTCTTC.

The CDR3 spells CASSDSGRRSTEAFF. CDR3 DNA: TGTGCCAGCAGTGATTCCGGCCGGAGGAGCACTGAAGCTTTCTTT. V is TRBV6-1 and J is TRBJ1-1; no definite D call. Germline CDR1 and CDR2: MNHNS and SASEGT. CDR3 length: 15 amino acids. Trimming cost V 3 bases and J 4 bases, with 15 bases left between them.

This clone is a singleton in its sample. The chain is built from TRBV18 and TRBJ1-2; D is possibly TRBD1 (5 bases). The CDR3 runs 14 residues. CDR1 and CDR2 (germline): KGHSH, LQKENI. Trimming cost V 3 bases and J 4 bases, with 12 bases left between them. The CDR3 spells CASSPTRQSYGYTF. In nucleotides, the CDR3 is TGTGCCAGCTCACCGACGAGACAGAGCTATGGCTACACCTTC.

This sequence joins TRBV7-2 and TRBJ1-1, with 7 nucleotides matching TRBD1. Germline CDR1 reads SGHTA; CDR2 reads FQGNSA. J lost 5 bases, V lost 2 bases, and 5 bases had no gene match. The CDR3 extends over 14 amino acids. The CDR3 bases are TGTGCCAGCAGCTTATGGCAGGGGGGTACTGAAGCTTTCTTT. It encodes CASSLWQGGTEAFF.

The rearrangement uses TRBV6-5 and TRBJ2-7; D is possibly TRBD2 (5 bases). In germline, CDR1 is MNHEY, CDR2 SVGAGI. The CDR3 totals 14 residues. Trimming took off 0 bases at V and 3 bases at J, with 9 bases between the two ends. In nucleotides, the CDR3 is TGTGCCAGCAGTTACTCTCGGGAAATCTACGAGCAGTACTTC. It encodes CASSYSREIYEQYF.

The rearrangement links TRBV6-2 or TRBV6-3 to TRBJ2-7, with a tentative D call TRBD2 (5 bases). This CDR3 is 14 amino acids long. Trimming took off 4 bases at V and 0 bases at J, with 10 bases between the two ends. The V gene's germline CDR1 is MNHEY and CDR2 SVGEGT. CDR3 residues: CASSFGLGSYEQYF. The DNA of the CDR3 is TGTGCCAGCAGTTTTGGACTCGGCTCCTACGAGCAGTACTTC.